These 10 T cell receptor beta chains came from one sample sequenced in a study of blood T cell repertoires in COVID-19. Generated by immunoSEQ multiplex PCR, the TCRdb table keeps only in-frame clones and is missing some. Of approximately 91,000 clones listed, 60% to 85% are singletons. The material sequenced was peripheral blood. Receptor source: a man between 70 and 80 years old with acute or convalescent COVID-19.

The chain couples TRBV7-6 to TRBJ1-2, with D unclear. The CDR3 has 11 amino acids. Trimming removed 5 bases at V and 8 bases at J, with 9 bases between. Germline CDR1 SGHVS, CDR2 FNYEAQ. CDR3 coding DNA: TGTGCCAGCAGCCCCGCCCAGGGCTACACCTTC. Amino acid sequence: CASSPAQGYTF.

J is TRBJ1-1 and V is TRBV6-5; maybe TRBD1 (5 bases). This CDR3 is 14 amino acids long. Germline V CDR1 and CDR2: MNHEY, SVGAGI. V was clipped by 0 bases and J by 3 bases, with 8 bases between them. As DNA, the CDR3 is TGTGCCAGCAGTTACTCGGGGGGGGACACTGAAGCTTTCTTT. Encoded protein: CASSYSGGDTEAFF.

This clone was detected a few times. The chain links TRBV7-2 to TRBJ2-2, with TRBD1 identical over 8 bases. Germline lookup yields CDR1 SGHTA and CDR2 FQGNSA. The CDR3 extends over 18 amino acids. V dropped 2 bases and J dropped 4; count of bases not matched to a gene: 12. DNA for the CDR3: TGTGCCAGCAGCTTACCTCCAGGACAGGGCTCTATCACCGGGGAGCTGTTTTTT. Its translation is CASSLPPGQGSITGELFF.

The chain joins TRBV27 to TRBJ2-7; 9 nucleotides agree with TRBD1. Per the germline V gene, CDR1 is MNHEY and CDR2 is SMNVEV (reference sequence). The CDR3 spans 14 residues. The ends lost 2 bases at V and 4 bases at J; junction bases unmatched: 3. This CDR3 reads CASSLAGTGYEQYV. The CDR3 DNA reads TGTGCCAGCAGTTTAGCGGGGACAGGGTACGAGCAGTACGTC.

V usage is TRBV7-9 and J usage is TRBJ2-3; 8 bases map to TRBD2. After removal of 0 bases from V and 8 bases from J, the junction contained 10 bases not matched to a gene. The CDR3 runs 16 residues. The germline CDR1 and CDR2 sequences are SEHNR and FQNEAQ (reference sequence). CDR3 residues: CASSLAGSGELGTQYF. The CDR3 coding sequence is TGTGCCAGCAGCTTAGCGGGTAGCGGGGAACTAGGTACGCAGTATTTT.

This clone showed up just once. This chain connects TRBV5-4 to TRBJ2-2, with a weak D call TRBD1 (6 bases). Trimming removed 1 base from V and 6 bases from J, with 13 bases in between. The CDR3 totals 15 residues. Per germline, CDR1 SGHNT and CDR2 YYREEE (reference sequence). DNA of the CDR3: TGTGCCAGCAGCTTGCAACAGGGAAAAGCCGGGGAGCTGTTTTTT. Its protein is CASSLQQGKAGELFF.

This chain uses TRBV5-1 with TRBJ1-2; maybe TRBD1 (6 bases). V was shortened by 3 bases and J by 4 bases, with 16 bases between the two germline ends. Germline values: CDR1 SGHRS, CDR2 YFSETQ. The CDR3 sequence is 15 residues long. DNA of the CDR3: TGCGCCAGCAGCTCGATTTACAGGGAAGGCTATGGCTACACCTTC. Its protein is CASSSIYREGYGYTF.

CDR3 sequence: CASSPGQNTEAFF. The CDR3 nucleotides read TGTGCCAGCAGCCCCGGACAGAACACTGAAGCTTTCTTT. V and J are TRBV5-6 and TRBJ1-1; maybe TRBD1 (5 bases). V lost 4 bases and J lost 1, with 8 bases in between. Germline loops: CDR1 SGHDT, CDR2 YYEEEE. This CDR3 has 13 amino acids.

The V gene is TRBV5-1, the J gene TRBJ1-3; 7 nucleotides line up with TRBD1. The CDR3 consists of 14 residues. With V trimmed by 4 bases and J by 6 bases, 7 bases remained unmatched. Germline V CDR1 and CDR2: SGHRS, YFSETQ. This chain's CDR3 is CASSPTGIENTIYF. Written as DNA, the CDR3 is TGCGCCAGCAGCCCGACAGGGATCGAAAACACCATATATTTT.

The chain is built from TRBV14 and TRBJ1-1; 9 nucleotides match TRBD1. The junction had 3 bases not matched to a gene; V was cut back by 6 bases and J by 4 bases. CDR1 and CDR2 (germline): SGHDN, FVKESK. There are 13 residues in the CDR3. The CDR3 region is CASSYRGPTEAFF. For the CDR3, the DNA is TGTGCCAGCAGTTACAGGGGGCCCACTGAAGCTTTCTTT.